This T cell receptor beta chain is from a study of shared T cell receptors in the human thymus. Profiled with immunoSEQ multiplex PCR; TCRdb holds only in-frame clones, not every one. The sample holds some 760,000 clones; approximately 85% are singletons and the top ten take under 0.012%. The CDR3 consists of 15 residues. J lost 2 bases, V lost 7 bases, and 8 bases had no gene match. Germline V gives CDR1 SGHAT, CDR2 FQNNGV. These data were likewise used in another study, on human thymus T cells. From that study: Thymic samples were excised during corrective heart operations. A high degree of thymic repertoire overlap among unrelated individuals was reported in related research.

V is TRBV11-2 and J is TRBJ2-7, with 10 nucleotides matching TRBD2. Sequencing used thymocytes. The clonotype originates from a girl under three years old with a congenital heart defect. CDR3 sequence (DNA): TGTGCCAGCATCCTCCTAGCGGGGGACCCCTACGAGCAGTACTTC. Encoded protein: CASILLAGDPYEQYF.